This record covers a single T cell receptor (beta chain). This sample is part of a study of blood T cell repertoires in COVID-19. Study-wide context: The analysed material was cDNA or gDNA that came from T cells, B-cell-depleted T cells, or PBMCs.

There are 13 residues in the CDR3. Germline assignment: CDR1 LNHDA and CDR2 SQIVND (reference sequence). Trimming stripped 7 bases from V and 5 bases from J, with 15 bases between. Some clones are missing from TCRdb's copy, which holds only in-frame ones; the method was immunoSEQ multiplex PCR. The data contain some 270,000 clones, 80% to 90% of them singletons. V and J are TRBV19 and TRBJ2-7, with D possibly being TRBD2 (5 bases). The sequence was collected from a woman in her 70s with acute or convalescent COVID-19. The sequenced material came from peripheral blood. The CDR3 sequence is CASNGGFPDEQYF. Written as DNA, the CDR3 is TGTGCCAGTAACGGAGGTTTCCCCGACGAGCAGTACTTC.